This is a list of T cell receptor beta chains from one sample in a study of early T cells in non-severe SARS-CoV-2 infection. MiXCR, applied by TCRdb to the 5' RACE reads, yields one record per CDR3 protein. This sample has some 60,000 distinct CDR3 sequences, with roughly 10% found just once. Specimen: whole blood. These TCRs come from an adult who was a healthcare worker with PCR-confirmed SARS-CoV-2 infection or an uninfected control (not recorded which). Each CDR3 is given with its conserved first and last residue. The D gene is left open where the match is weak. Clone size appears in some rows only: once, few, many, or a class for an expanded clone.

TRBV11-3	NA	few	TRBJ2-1	TGTGCCAGCAGCTCCCAAGGCACCAGCTACAATGAGCAGTTCTTC	CASSSQGTSYNEQFF
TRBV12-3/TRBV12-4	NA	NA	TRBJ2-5	TGTGCCAGCAGTTTGGTCGGGGTAGAGACCCAGTACTTC	CASSLVGVETQYF
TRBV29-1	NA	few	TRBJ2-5	TGCAGCGTCAGAGCGGCTCAAGAGACCCAGTACTTC	CSVRAAQETQYF
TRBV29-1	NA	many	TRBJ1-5	TGCAGCGTATTGACATCCCCGAATCAGCCCCAGCATTTT	CSVLTSPNQPQHF
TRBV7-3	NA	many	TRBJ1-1	TGTGCCAGCAGTTGGCCCTTTCTGAACACTGAAGCTTTCTTT	CASSWPFLNTEAFF
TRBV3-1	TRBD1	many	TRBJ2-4	TGTGCCAGCAGCCGCAGGACAGGGGGTGGGGAAAACATTCAGTACTTC	CASSRRTGGGENIQYF
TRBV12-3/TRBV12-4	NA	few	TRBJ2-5	TGTGCCAGCAGACTCGGACTAGTGGGGGCCCAAGAGACCCAGTACTTC	CASRLGLVGAQETQYF
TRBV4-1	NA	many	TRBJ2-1	TGCGCCAGCAGCCAGGTTAGCGGAGCGCAGTTCTTC	CASSQVSGAQFF
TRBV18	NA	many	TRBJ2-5	TGTGCCAGCTCACGGGGCGCCCAAGAGACCCAGTACTTC	CASSRGAQETQYF
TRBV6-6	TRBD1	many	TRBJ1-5	TGTGCCAGCAGTGGGCGGGACAGGGAGGGTCAGCATTTT	CASSGRDREGQHF
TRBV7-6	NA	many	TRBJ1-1	TGTGCCAGCAGCTTGCGGGGACTACGGACTGAAGCTTTCTTT	CASSLRGLRTEAFF
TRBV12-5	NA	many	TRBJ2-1	TGTGCTAGTGCCCTCCCTCGCACGGGTCCTCTATCGGATGAGCAGTTCTTC	CASALPRTGPLSDEQFF
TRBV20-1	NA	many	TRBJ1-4	TGCAGTGCTAGAGATATGCGACGGGGGTCAACTAATGAAAAACTGTTTTTT	CSARDMRRGSTNEKLFF
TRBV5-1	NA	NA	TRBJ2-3	TGCGCCAGCAGCTTGGCCATAAGCACAGATACGCAGTATTTT	CASSLAISTDTQYF
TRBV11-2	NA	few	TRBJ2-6	TGTGCCAGCAGCTTACTGGCTGGGGCCAACGTCCTGACTTTC	CASSLLAGANVLTF
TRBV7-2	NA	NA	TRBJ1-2	TGTGCCAGCAGCTCCCCCGTGGGGTTCTATGGCTACACCTTC	CASSSPVGFYGYTF
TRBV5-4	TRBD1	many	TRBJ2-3	TGTGCCAGCAGTAAACGGGACAGGGGATTCACAGATACGCAGTATTTT	CASSKRDRGFTDTQYF
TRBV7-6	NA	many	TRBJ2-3	TGTGCCAGCAGCTTAGCGTGGGCAGATACGCAGTATTTT	CASSLAWADTQYF